Detailed here is one T cell receptor beta chain. Its antigen is not known. The data were obtained in a study of blood T cells in healthy people across ages. Whole-study findings and limits: Among long-lived donors, naive CD4+ cells were more numerous and diversity higher than in aged donors.

Next came a second PCR, run for about 7 to 12 cycles, which used a sample-barcoded 5' primer along with a J-beta primer mix. TCRdb used MiXCR to reprocess the 5' RACE reads, holding one entry per CDR3 protein. The sample gives 910,000 or so distinct CDR3 sequences, 51% of which show up once; 20% to 25% is in the top ten. The CDR3 spans 13 residues. CDR1 DFQATT and CDR2 SNEGSKA come from the germline V gene (reference sequence). With 8 bases removed from V and 1 base from J, the gap between germline ends came to 15 bases. The specimen sequenced was blood. This sequence was found in an older woman in good health. The V and J genes are TRBV20-1 and TRBJ2-7; no clear D gene. The CDR3 coding sequence is TGCAGTTCCCCAGCCGGGCTGTCCTACGAGCAGTACTTC. This sequence encodes CSSPAGLSYEQYF.